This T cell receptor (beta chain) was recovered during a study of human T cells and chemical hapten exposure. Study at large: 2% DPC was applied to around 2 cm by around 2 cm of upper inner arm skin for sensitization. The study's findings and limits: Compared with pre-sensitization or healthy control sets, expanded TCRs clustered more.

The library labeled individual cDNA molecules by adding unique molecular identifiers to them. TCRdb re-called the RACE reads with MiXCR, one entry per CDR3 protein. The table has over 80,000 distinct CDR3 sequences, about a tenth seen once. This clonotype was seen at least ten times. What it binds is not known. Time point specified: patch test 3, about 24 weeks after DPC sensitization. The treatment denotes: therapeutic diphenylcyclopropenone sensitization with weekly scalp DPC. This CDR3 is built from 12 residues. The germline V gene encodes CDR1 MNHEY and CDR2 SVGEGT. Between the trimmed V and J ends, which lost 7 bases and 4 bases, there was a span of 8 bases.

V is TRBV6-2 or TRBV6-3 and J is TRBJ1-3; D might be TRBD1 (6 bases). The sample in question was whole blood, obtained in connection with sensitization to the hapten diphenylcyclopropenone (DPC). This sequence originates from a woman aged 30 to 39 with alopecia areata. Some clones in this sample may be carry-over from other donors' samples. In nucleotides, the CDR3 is TGTGCCAGCAACGACAGGGGAAACACCATATATTTT. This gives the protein CASNDRGNTIYF.